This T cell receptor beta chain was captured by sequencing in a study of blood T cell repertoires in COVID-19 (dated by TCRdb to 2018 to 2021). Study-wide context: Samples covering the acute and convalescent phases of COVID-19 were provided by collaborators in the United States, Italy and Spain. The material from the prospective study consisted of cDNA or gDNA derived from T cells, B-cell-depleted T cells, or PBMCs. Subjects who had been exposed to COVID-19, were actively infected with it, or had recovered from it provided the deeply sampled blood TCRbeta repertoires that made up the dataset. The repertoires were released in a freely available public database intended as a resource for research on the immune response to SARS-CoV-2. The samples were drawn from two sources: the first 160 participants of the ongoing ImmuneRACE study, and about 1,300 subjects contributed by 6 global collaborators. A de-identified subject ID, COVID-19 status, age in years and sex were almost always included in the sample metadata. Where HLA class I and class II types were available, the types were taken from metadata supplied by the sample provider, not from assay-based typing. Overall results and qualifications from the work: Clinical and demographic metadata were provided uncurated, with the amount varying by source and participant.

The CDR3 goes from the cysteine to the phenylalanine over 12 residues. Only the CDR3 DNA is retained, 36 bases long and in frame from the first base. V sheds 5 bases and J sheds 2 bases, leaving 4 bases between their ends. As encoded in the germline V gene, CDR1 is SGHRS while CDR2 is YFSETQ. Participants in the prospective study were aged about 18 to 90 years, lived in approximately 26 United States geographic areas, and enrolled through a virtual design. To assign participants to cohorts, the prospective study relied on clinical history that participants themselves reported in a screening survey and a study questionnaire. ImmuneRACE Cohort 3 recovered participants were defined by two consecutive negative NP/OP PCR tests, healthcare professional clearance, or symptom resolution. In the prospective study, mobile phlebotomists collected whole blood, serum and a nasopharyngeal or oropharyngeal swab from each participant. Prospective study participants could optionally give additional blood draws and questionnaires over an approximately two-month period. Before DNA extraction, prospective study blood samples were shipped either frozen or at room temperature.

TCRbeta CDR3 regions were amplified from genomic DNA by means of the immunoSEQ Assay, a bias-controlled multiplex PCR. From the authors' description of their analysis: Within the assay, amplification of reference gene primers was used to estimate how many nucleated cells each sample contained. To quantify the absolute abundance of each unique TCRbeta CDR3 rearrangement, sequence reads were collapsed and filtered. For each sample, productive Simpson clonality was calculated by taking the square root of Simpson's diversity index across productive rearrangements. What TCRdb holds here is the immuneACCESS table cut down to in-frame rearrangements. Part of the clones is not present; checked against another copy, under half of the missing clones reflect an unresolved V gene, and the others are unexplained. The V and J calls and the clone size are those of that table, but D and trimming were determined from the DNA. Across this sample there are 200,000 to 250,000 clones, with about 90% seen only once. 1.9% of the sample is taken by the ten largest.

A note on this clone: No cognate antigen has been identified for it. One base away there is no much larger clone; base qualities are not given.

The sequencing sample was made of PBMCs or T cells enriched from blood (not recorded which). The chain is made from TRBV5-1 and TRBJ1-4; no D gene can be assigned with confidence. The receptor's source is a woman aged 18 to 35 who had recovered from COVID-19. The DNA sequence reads TGCGCCAGCAGACAGACTAATGAAAAACTGTTTTTT. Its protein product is CASRQTNEKLFF.